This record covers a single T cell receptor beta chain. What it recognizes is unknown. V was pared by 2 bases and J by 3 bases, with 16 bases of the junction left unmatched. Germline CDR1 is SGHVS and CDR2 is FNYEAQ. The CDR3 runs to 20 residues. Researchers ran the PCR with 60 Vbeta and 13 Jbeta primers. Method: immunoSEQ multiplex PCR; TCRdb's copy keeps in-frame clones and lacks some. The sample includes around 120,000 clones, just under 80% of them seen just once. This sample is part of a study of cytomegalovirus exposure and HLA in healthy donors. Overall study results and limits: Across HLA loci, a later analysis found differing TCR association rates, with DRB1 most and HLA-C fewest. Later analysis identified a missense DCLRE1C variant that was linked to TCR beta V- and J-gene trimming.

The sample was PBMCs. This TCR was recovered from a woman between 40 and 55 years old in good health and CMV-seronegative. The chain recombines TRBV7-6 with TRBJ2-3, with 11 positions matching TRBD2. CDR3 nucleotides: TGTGCCAGCAGCTTAAAGTTCAGGGTTAGCGGGGGGGCCAAAACAGATACGCAGTATTTT. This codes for CASSLKFRVSGGAKTDTQYF.